The 10 T cell receptor beta chains in this list originate from one sample, sequenced in a study of T-cell memory formation after mild COVID-19. TCRdb recomputed calls from the 5' RACE reads with MiXCR, one row per CDR3 protein. The sample comprises 280,000 or so distinct CDR3 sequences, 8% to 10% of which are singletons, and about 20% rests with the top ten. The specimen sequenced was PBMCs or a T cell subset sorted from them (not recorded which). The receptors originated from a man younger than 35 who had mild COVID-19 (a few samples of this study predate the infection). Cell type and time point are not known.

This clonotype was observed a few times. The chain joins TRBV28 to TRBJ1-1, with D perhaps matching TRBD1 (5 bases). Germline loops: CDR1 MDHEN, CDR2 SYDVKM. This CDR3 comprises 15 residues. The V and J ends lost 4 bases and 1 base respectively, with 13 bases between them. CDR3 sequence: CASSSWGGKNTEAFF. The CDR3 nucleotides are TGTGCCAGCAGTTCATGGGGGGGAAAGAACACTGAAGCTTTCTTT.

This clonotype was recorded a few times. The J gene is TRBJ2-1, the V gene TRBV12-3 or TRBV12-4; TRBD2 might be the D (6 bases). This CDR3 region has 15 residues. V dropped 5 bases and J dropped 4 bases, with 15 bases sitting between them. The CDR3 loop reads CASSPGLLSYNEQFF. In nucleotides, the CDR3 is TGTGCCAGCAGTCCGGGACTCCTCTCATACAATGAGCAGTTCTTC.

The chain links TRBV24-1 to TRBJ2-1; D perhaps matches TRBD1 (5 bases). Trimming removed 4 bases from V and 0 bases from J, with 12 bases in between. Germline CDR1 is KGHDR and CDR2 is SFDVKD. The CDR3 extends over 16 amino acids. Here the CDR3 DNA reads TGTGCCACCAGTGACGAGACAGATTCCTCCTACAATGAGCAGTTCTTC. It specifies CATSDETDSSYNEQFF.

There are a few counts of this clonotype. This chain links TRBV5-1 with TRBJ2-1; 12 positions match TRBD2. The CDR3 contains 17 residues. Germline CDR1 is SGHRS and CDR2 is YFSETQ. V lost 0 bases, J lost 5 bases, and 6 bases stayed unmatched. The CDR3 DNA reads as TGCGCCAGCAGCTTGGTGCCCGCTAGCGGGGGGGACAATGAGCAGTTCTTC. Its protein product is CASSLVPASGGDNEQFF.

This clonotype has just a few counts. This chain joins TRBV18 and TRBJ1-3, with unresolved D. Germline V gene data show CDR1 as KGHSH and CDR2 as LQKENI. The CDR3 spans 15 residues. V lost 0 bases, J lost 0 bases, and 6 bases lay in between. CDR3 sequence reads: CASSPPGRSGNTIYF. CDR3 nucleotides: TGTGCCAGCTCACCACCGGGCCGCTCTGGAAACACCATATATTTT.

This clonotype came up a few times. The chain recombines TRBV7-9 with TRBJ2-1; 13 nucleotides agree with TRBD2. After removal of 6 bases from V and 8 bases from J, the junction contained 4 bases not matched to a gene. CDR3 length equals 14 residues. CDR1 is SEHNR and CDR2 is FQNEAQ in the germline V gene (reference sequence). In DNA, the CDR3 is TGTGCCAGCAGAACTAGCGGGGGGGCCGATGAGCAGTTCTTC. This codes for CASRTSGGADEQFF.

This clonotype occurred a few times. The gene calls are TRBV4-3 and TRBJ2-5, with 12 bases lining up with TRBD2. Trimming removed 1 base from V and 5 bases from J; junction bases left unmatched: 5. The CDR3 extends over 16 amino acids. CDR1 and CDR2 from the germline V gene are LGHNA and YSLEER. CDR3 residues: CASSQGWTSGAETQYF. In DNA, the CDR3 is TGCGCCAGCAGCCAAGGCTGGACTAGCGGGGCGGAGACCCAGTACTTC.

In this sample, this clonotype turned up a few times. This rearrangement joins TRBV7-3 to TRBJ2-1, with 8 bases aligning to TRBD1. Losses at the gene ends were 2 bases for V and 7 bases for J; bases not matched to a gene: 10. CDR1 and CDR2 (germline): SGHTA, FQGTGA. The CDR3 contains 16 residues. The CDR3 loop reads CASSLWAGGAYNEQFF. In DNA, the CDR3 is TGTGCCAGCAGCTTATGGGCAGGGGGCGCGTATAATGAGCAGTTCTTC. The whole variable domain, remainder taken from reference TRBV7-3 and TRBJ2-1, is GAGVSQTPSNKVTEKGKYVELRCDPISGHTALYWYRQSLGQGPEFLIYFQGTGAADDSGLPNDRFFAVRPEGSVSTLKIQRTERGDSAVYLCASSLWAGGAYNEQFFGPGTRLTVL.

This clonotype was found a few times. The chain combines TRBV5-6 with TRBJ1-1, with 7 positions matching TRBD1. The germline gives CDR1 SGHDT, CDR2 YYEEEE. Trimming removed 3 bases from V and 7 bases from J; junction bases left unmatched: 6. The CDR3 covers 13 residues. CDR3 region: CASSYDRVGEAFF. CDR3 coding DNA: TGTGCCAGCAGCTATGACAGGGTGGGTGAAGCTTTCTTT.

This sequence joins TRBV4-3 and TRBJ1-1; the D gene is possibly TRBD1 (5 bases). The ends were cut back, 3 bases at V and 3 bases at J, with 11 bases in the middle. The CDR3 contains 14 residues. CDR1 LGHNA and CDR2 YSLEER come from the germline V gene. The CDR3 sequence is CASSHPDRYTEAFF. CDR3 sequence (DNA): TGCGCCAGCAGCCATCCCGACAGATACACTGAAGCTTTCTTT.